This TCR beta chain was identified during a study of T-cell memory formation after mild COVID-19. Overall study: The study found TCR clusters largely donor specific. Findings and limits, study-wide: In pre-infection memory, a portion of responding clones appeared, which suggested that cross-reactive memory joined. Chiefly within CM and EM were the contracting CD4+ clones; CD8+ ones were within EMRA.

The V end lost 4 bases, the J end lost 5 bases, and 5 bases lay between the germline ends. Germline V lookup: CDR1 SQVTM, CDR2 ANQGSEA. The CDR3 spans 10 residues. In its sample, this clonotype was seen many times. Its specificity is not known. Barcoded TCR alpha and TCR beta cDNA libraries with UMIs came from 5'RACE using constant-segment primers. TCRdb used MiXCR to reprocess the 5' RACE reads, holding one entry per CDR3 protein. The table lists 250,000 to 350,000 distinct CDR3 sequences, roughly 16% of them singletons. The chain recombines TRBV29-1 with TRBJ1-1; D is uncertain. The receptor comes from a man younger than 30 who had mild COVID-19 (a few samples of this study predate the infection). Cell type and time point are not known. The sequencing input was PBMCs or a T cell subset sorted from them (not recorded which). The DNA of the CDR3 is TGCAGCGTTGTAGGGACTGAAGCTTTCTTT. Translating it yields CSVVGTEAFF.